This T cell receptor beta chain was profiled in a study of graft-versus-host responses after intestinal transplantation. Study-wide context: Recipients underwent multivisceral, liver-intestinal, or isolated intestinal transplants. Recipients were all induced with anti-thymocyte globulin, then given tacrolimus and steroids for around three years. Overall study findings and caveats: Recipient marrow harbored GvH clones, some of which surfaced first in ileum or blood. Within the allografts of patients who had graft-donor T cell macrochimerism, graft-versus-host to host-versus-graft clonal ratios were high.

The germline V and J ends were trimmed by 1 base and 3 bases, with 9 bases remaining between them. This CDR3 has 14 amino acids. CDR1 and CDR2 from the germline V gene are GTSNPN and SVGIG (reference sequence). With regard to this clone: Its antigen remains unknown.

Clones were sequenced by immunoSEQ multiplex PCR, and TCRdb holds only the in-frame ones, with some missing. The sample consists of tens of thousands of clones, approximately 82% of them appearing once. The gene calls are TRBV30 and TRBJ2-2; D is undetermined. The receptor was derived from a human patient who received an intestinal transplant, so some T cells may come from the graft donor. The sequenced sample was PBMCs, obtained roughly 29 days after intestinal transplant. This CDR3 is CAWSASLDTGELFF. The CDR3 DNA is TGTGCCTGGAGTGCAAGCCTAGACACCGGGGAGCTGTTTTTT.